Listed below are T cell receptor beta chains from one sample, sequenced in a study of blood T cell repertoires in COVID-19. TCRdb keeps only in-frame clones here, not all; method: immunoSEQ multiplex PCR. In the table there are 350,000 to 450,000 clones, around 86% of which are singletons. The source material was PBMCs or T cells enriched from blood (not recorded which). The receptors derive from a woman between 50 and 59 years old who had recovered from COVID-19. Each CDR3 is given with its conserved first and last residue. Clone size is given for some rows only: seen once, a few or many times, or a class if the clone is expanded.

j_gene | abundance | v_gene | CDR3aa
TRBJ2-3 | once | TRBV27 | CASRQTGTGGTDTQYF
TRBJ2-5 | once | TRBV13 | CASSYKKTGDRETQYF
TRBJ1-1 | NA | TRBV10-3 | CAISERQNTEAFF
TRBJ1-5 | NA | TRBV12-5 | CASGLLGNQPQHF
TRBJ2-3 | NA | TRBV7-2 | CASSLALKSWGGDTSTDTQYF
TRBJ1-5 | NA | TRBV7-2 | CASSLGSAGGHQPQHF
TRBJ1-2 | NA | TRBV30 | CAWSGRNYGYTF
TRBJ1-2 | many | TRBV2 | CASSVPGQQAHYGYTF
TRBJ2-1 | NA | TRBV5-6 | CASILGGEQFF
TRBJ1-1 | NA | TRBV29-1 | CSHTGGLLGTEAFF
TRBJ2-7 | NA | TRBV19 | CASSIGGSNVGGDYEQYF
TRBJ2-3 | NA | TRBV5-4 | CASSLGPLGSDTQYF
TRBJ2-7 | NA | TRBV6-2/TRBV6-3 | CASSLDREYEQYF
TRBJ1-3 | NA | TRBV19 | CASSMSPPGLIDSGNTIYF
TRBJ1-1 | NA | TRBV4-3 | CASSQDSGQNTEAFF